This T cell receptor beta chain originates from a study of blood T cells in healthy people across ages. Using a J-beta primer mix together with a sample-barcoded 5' primer, a second PCR was run for roughly 6 to 12 cycles. Using its own MiXCR run on the 5' RACE reads, TCRdb lists one record per CDR3 protein. The sample lists more than 650,000 distinct CDR3 sequences, roughly 25% occurring once. Each donor's blood draw was around 9.2 milliliters of peripheral blood. Unmatched junction bases numbered 13, after V lost 7 bases and J lost 5 bases. The germline gives CDR1 LNHDA, CDR2 SQIVND (reference sequence). This CDR3 contains 15 residues. This same sample was also taken into another study, of T cells of mothers and their children. That source adds: Each donor was one of three healthy Caucasian mothers or one of their six children.

Sample: blood. This receptor was taken from a boy younger than 18 in good health. The chain uses TRBV19 and TRBJ2-5; 7 nucleotides agree with TRBD2. CDR3 sequence reads: CASIASWGGTETQYF. DNA for the CDR3: TGTGCCAGTATCGCGTCATGGGGGGGAACCGAGACCCAGTACTTC.